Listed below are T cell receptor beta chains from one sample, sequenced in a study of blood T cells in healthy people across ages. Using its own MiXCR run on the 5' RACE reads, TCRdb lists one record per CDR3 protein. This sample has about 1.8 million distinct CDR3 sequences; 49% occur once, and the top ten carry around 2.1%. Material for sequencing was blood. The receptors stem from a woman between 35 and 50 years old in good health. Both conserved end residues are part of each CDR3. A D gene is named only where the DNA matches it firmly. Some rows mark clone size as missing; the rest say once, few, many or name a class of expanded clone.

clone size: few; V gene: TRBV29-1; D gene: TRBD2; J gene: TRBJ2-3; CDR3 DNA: TGCAGCGCGGGACTACGCACAGATACGCAGTATTTT; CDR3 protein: CSAGLRTDTQYF
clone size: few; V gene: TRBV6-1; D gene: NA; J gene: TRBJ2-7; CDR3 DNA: TGTGCCAGCAGTGAACGTCGGCTCCTAGGGACGGACGAGCAGTACTTC; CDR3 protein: CASSERRLLGTDEQYF
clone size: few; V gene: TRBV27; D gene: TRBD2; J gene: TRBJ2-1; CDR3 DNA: TGTGCCAGCAGGGGGGCGGGGGGGGTCTACAATGAGCAGTTCTTC; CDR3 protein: CASRGAGGVYNEQFF
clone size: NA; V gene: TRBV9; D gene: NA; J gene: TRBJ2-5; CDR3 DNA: TGTGCCAGCAGCGAATTTCCGGGGCCCGGGGAGACCCAGTACTTC; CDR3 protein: CASSEFPGPGETQYF
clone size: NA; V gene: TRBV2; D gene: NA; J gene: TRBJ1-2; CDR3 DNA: TGTGCCAGCAGTGTCCAACAGGGTTTCTATGGCTACACCTTC; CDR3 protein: CASSVQQGFYGYTF
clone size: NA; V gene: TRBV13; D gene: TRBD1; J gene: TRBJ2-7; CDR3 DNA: TGTGCCAGCAGCACCGAACGACAGGGATACGAGCAGTACTTC; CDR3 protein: CASSTERQGYEQYF
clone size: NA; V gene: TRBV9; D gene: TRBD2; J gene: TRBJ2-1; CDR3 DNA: TGTGCCAGCAGCGTAGGCACTAGCGGGGGGGCTGGGGCTAAAGTAAATGAGCAGTTCTTC; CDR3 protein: CASSVGTSGGAGAKVNEQFF
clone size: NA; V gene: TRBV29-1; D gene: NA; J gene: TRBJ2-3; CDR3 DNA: TGCAGCGTTGACGGCAGGCGGGGACTCACAGATACGCAGTATTTT; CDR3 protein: CSVDGRRGLTDTQYF
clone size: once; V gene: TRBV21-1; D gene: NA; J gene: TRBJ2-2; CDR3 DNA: TGTGCCAGCAGCAAAGTAGAAGGGAACACCGGGGAGCTGTTTTTT; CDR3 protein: CASSKVEGNTGELFF
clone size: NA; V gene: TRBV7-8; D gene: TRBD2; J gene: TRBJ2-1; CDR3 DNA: TGTGCCGGCAGCCTAGCGGGGGGGGACTTCAATGAGCAGTTCTTC; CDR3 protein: CAGSLAGGDFNEQFF
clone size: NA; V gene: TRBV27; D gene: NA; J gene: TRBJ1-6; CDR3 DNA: TGTGCCAGCAGTTTATCCCCCAGGAGCTATAATTCACCCCTCCACTTT; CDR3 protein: CASSLSPRSYNSPLHF
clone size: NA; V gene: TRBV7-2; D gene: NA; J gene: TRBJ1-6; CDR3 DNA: TGTGCCAGCAGCCTACTTGGGGCGGATGGTTCACCCCTCCACTTT; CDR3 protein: CASSLLGADGSPLHF
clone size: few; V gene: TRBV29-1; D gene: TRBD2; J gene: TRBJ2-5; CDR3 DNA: TGCAGCGTTTCTAGCGGGGGGGCCAGAGAGACCCAGTACTTC; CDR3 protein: CSVSSGGARETQYF